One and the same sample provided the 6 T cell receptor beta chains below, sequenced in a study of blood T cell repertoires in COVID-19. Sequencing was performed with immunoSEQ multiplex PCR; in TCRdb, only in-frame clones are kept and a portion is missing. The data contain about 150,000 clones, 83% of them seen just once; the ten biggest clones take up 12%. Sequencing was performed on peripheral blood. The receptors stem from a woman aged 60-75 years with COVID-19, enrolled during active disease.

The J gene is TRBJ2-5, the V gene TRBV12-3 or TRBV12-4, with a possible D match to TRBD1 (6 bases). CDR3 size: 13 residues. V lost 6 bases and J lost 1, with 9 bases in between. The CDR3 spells CASRRTAQETQYF. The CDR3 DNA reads TGTGCCAGCAGGAGGACAGCCCAAGAGACCCAGTACTTC.

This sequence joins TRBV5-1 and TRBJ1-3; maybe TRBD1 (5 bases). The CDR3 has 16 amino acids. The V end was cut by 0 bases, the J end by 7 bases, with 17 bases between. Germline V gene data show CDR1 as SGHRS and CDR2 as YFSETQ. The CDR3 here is CASSLAAAAPGNTIYF. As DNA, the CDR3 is TGCGCCAGCAGCTTGGCGGCGGCAGCTCCAGGGAACACCATATATTTT.

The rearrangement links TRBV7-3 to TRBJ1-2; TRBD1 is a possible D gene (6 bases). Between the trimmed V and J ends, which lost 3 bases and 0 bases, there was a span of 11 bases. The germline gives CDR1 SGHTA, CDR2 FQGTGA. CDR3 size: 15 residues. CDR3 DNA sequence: TGTGCCAGCAGCTTCGGTACAGGGCCTAACTATGGCTACACCTTC. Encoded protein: CASSFGTGPNYGYTF.

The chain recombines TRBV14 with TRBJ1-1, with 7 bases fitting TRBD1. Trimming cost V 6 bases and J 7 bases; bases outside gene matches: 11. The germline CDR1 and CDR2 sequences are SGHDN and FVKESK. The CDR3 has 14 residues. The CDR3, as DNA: TGTGCCAGCAGTCTTCAGGGGGTGACTGGTGAAGCTTTCTTT. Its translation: CASSLQGVTGEAFF. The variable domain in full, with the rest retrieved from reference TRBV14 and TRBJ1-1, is EAGVTQFPSHSVIEKGQTVTLRCDPISGHDNLYWYRRVMGKEIKFLLHFVKESKQDESGMPNNRFLAERTGGTYSTLKVQPAELEDSGVYFCASSLQGVTGEAFFGQGTRLTVV.

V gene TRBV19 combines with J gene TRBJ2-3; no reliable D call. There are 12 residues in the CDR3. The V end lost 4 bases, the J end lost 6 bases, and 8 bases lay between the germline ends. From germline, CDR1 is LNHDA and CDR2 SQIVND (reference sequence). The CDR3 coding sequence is TGTGCCAGTAGTACTCAGTTGGATACGCAGTATTTT. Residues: CASSTQLDTQYF. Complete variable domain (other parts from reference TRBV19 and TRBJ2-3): DGGITQSPKYLFRKEGQNVTLSCEQNLNHDAMYWYRQDPGQGLRLIYYSQIVNDFQKGDIAEGYSVSREKKESFPLTVTSAQKNPTAFYLCASSTQLDTQYFGPGTRLTVL.

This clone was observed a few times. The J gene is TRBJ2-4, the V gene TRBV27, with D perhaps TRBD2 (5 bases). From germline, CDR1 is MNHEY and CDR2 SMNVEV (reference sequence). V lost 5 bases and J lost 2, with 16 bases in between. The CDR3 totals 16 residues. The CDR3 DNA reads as TGTGCCAGCAGTCCTAGTAGGCGGGCTACCAAAAACATTCAGTACTTC. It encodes CASSPSRRATKNIQYF.